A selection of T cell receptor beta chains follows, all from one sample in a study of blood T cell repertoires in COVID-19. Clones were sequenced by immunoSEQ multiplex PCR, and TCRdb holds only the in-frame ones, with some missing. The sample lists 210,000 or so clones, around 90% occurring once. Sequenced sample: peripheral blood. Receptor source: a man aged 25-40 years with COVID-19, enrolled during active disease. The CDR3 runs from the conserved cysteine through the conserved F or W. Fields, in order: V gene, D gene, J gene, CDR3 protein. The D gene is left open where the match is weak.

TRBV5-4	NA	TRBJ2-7	CASSLNYMDEQYF
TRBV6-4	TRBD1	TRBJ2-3	CASSQGESDTQYF
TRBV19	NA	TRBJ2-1	CASSTGGDRSSYNEQFF
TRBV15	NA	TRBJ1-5	CATSRGGKNQPQHF
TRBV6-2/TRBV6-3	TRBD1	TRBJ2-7	CASSYSGTGDPYEQYF
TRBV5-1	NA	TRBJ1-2	CASTLTLPSNYGYTF
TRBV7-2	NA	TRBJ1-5	CASSEGGARSNQPQHF
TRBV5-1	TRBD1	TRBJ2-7	CASSWDRDLGEQYF
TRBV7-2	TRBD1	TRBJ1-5	CASSYQGDQPQHF
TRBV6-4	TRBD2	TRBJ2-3	CASSGEGSTDTQYF
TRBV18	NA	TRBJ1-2	CASSPDRVINYGYTF
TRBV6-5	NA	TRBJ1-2	CASSYSEVLGYTF